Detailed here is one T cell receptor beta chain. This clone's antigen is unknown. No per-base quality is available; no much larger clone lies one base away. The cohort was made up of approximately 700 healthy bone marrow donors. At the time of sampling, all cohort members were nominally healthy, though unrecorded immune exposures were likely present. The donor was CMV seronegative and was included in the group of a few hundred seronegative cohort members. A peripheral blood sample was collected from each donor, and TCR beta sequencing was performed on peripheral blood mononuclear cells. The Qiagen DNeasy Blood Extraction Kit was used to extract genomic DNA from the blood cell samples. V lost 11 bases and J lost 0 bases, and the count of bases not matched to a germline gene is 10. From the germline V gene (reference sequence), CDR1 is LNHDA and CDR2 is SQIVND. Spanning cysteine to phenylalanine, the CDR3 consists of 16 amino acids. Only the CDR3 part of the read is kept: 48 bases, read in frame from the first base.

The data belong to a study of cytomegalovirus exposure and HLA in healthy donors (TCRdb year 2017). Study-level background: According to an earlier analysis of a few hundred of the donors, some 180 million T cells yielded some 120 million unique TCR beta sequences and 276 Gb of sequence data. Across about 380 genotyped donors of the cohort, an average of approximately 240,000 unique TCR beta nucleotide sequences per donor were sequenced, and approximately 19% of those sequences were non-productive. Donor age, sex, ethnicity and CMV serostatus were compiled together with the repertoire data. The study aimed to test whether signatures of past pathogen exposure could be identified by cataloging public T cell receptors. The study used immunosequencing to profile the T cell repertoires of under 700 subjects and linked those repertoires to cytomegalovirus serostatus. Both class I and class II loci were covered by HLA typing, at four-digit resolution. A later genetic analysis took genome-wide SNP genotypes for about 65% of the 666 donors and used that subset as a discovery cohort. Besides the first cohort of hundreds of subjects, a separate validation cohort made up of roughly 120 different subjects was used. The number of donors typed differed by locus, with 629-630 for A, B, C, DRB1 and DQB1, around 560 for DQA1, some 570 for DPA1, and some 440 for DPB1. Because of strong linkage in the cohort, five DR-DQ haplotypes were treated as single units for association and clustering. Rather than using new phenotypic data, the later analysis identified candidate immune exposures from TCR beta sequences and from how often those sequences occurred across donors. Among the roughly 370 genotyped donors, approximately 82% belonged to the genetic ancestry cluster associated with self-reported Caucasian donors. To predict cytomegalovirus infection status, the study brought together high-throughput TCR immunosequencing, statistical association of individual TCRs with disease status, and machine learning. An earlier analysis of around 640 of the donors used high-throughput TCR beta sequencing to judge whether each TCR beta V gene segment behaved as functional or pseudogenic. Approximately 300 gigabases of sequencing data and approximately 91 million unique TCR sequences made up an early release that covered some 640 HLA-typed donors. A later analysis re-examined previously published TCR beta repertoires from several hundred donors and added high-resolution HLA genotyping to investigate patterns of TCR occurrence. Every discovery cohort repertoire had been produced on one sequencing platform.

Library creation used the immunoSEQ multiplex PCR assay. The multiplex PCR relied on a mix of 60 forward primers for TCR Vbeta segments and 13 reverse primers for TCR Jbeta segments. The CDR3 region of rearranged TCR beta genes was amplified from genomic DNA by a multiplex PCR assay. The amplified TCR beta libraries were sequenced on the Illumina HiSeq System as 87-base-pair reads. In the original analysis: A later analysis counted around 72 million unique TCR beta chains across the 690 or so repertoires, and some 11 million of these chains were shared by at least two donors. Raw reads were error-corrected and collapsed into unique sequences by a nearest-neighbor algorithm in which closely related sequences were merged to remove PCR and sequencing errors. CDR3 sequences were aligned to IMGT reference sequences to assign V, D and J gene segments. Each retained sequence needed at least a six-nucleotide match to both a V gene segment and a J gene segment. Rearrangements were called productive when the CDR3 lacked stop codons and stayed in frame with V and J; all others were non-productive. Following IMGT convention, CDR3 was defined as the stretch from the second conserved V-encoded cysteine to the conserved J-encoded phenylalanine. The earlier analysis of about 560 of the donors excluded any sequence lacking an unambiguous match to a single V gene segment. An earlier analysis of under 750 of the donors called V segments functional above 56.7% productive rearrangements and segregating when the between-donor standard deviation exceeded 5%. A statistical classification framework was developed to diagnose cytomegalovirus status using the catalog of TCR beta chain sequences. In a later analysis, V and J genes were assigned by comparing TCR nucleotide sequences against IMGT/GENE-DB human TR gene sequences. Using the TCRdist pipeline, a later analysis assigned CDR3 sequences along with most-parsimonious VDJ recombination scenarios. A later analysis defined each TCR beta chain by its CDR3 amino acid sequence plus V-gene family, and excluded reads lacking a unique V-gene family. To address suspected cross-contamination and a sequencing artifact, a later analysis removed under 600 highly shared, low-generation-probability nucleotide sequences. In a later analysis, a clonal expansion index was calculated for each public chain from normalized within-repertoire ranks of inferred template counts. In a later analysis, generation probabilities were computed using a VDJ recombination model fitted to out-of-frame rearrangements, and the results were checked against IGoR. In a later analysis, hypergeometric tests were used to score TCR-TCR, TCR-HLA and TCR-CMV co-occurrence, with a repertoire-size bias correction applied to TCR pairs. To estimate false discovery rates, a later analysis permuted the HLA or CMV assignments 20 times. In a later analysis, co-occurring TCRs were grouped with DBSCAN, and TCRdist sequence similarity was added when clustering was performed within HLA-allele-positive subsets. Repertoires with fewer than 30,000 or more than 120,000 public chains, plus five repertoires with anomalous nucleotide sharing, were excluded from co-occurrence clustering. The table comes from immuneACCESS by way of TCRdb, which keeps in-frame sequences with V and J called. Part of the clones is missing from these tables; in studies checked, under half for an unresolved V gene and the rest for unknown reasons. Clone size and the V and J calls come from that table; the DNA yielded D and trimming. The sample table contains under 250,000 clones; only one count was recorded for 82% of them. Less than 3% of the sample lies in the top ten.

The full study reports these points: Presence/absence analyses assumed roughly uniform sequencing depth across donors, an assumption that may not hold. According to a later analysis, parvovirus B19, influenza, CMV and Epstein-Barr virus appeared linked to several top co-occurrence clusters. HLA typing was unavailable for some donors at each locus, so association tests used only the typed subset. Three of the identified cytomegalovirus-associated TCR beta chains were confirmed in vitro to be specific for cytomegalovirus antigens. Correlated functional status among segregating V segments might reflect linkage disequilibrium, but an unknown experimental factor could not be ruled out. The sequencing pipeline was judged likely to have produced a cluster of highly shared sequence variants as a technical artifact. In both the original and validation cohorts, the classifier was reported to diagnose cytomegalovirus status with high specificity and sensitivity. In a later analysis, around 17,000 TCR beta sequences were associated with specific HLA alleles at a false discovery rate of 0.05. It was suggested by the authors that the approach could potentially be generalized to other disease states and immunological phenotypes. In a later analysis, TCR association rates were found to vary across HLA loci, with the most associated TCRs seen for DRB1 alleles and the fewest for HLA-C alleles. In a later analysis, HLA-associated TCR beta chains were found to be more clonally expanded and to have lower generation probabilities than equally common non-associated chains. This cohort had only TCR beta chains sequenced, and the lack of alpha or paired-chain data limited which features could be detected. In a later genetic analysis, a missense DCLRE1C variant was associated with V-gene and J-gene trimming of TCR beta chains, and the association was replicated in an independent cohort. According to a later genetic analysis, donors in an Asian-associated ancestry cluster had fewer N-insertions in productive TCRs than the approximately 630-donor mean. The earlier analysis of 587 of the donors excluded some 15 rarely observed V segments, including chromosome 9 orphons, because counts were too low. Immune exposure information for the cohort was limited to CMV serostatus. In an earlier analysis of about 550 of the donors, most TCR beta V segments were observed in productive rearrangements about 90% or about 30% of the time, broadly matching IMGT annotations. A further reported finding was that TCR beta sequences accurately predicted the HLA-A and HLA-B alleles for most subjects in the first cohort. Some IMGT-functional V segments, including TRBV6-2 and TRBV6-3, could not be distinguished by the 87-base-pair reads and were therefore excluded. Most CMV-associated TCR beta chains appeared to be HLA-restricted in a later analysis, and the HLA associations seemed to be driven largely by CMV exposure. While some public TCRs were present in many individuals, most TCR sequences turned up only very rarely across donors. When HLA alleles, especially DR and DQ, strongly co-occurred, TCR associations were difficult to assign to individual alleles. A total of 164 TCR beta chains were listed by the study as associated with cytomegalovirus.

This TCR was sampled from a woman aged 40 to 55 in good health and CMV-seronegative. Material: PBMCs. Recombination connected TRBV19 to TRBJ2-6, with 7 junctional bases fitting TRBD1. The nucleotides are TGTGCCCACCTCACGGACAGGATCTCTGGGGCCAACGTCCTGACTTTC. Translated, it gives CAHLTDRISGANVLTF.